The 21 T cell receptor beta chains below all came from one sample that was sequenced in a study of metastatic and nonmetastatic thyroid tumors. No patient received treatment before thyroid surgery. TCRdb re-processed the PCR reads through MiXCR. The table includes about 35,000 clones, 15% to 20% detected once. The sequencing sample was made of blood. The receptor set was obtained from a female donor with papillary thyroid cancer or a benign thyroid nodule (not recorded which). Some clones in this sample may be carry-over from other donors' samples.

This clone appeared many times. The rearrangement joins TRBV7-8 to TRBJ2-1; 7 positions match TRBD1. Germline lookup yields CDR1 SGHVS and CDR2 FQNEAQ. The CDR3 length is 15 residues. The ends lost 7 bases at V and 0 bases at J; junction bases unmatched: 6. CDR3 bases: TGTGCCAGCACCAGGGGGTATAGCTCCTACAATGAGCAGTTCTTC. Translated, it gives CASTRGYSSYNEQFF.

This clone was observed at least ten times. Distinct nucleotide sequences in the sample also encode this CDR3. This chain's CDR3 is CASSQEGQGEANEQFF. Written as DNA, the CDR3 is TGTGCCAGCAGCCAAGAGGGGCAGGGGGAGGCCAATGAGCAGTTCTTC. The V call is TRBV4-2, the J call TRBJ2-1; D possibly corresponds to TRBD1 (7 bases). The germline V gene encodes CDR1 LGHNA and CDR2 YNFKEQ. Trimming removed 0 bases at V and 6 bases at J, with 15 bases between. This CDR3 region has 16 residues.

This clone appeared a few times. The rearrangement uses TRBV6-2 or TRBV6-3 and TRBJ1-4; D ambiguous. The CDR3 is made up of 15 amino acids. V lost 0 bases and J 0 bases, leaving 5 bases between the germline ends. The germline V gene has CDR1 MNHEY and CDR2 SVGEGT. CDR3 sequence reads: CASSYSRATNEKLFF. DNA of the CDR3: TGTGCCAGCAGTTACTCAAGAGCAACTAATGAAAAACTGTTTTTT.

This clone was detected ten times or more. CDR3 DNA: TGTGCCAGCAGCTTAGTTGTCACAGATACGCAGTATTTT. It yields the protein CASSLVVTDTQYF. This sequence joins TRBV11-3 and TRBJ2-3; D uncertain. Trimming pared 1 base from V and 2 bases from J, leaving 4 bases between. The CDR3 has 13 residues. Germline loops: CDR1 SGHNT, CDR2 YENEEA. Filled out from reference TRBV11-3 and TRBJ2-3, the complete variable domain reads EAGVVQSPRYKIIEKKQPVAFWCNPISGHNTLYWYLQNLGQGPELLIRYENEEAVDDSQLPKDRFSAERLKGVDSTLKIQPAELGDSAVYLCASSLVVTDTQYFGPGTRLTVL.

This clone appeared many times. The rearrangement joins TRBV19 to TRBJ2-7, with 10 nucleotides matching TRBD1. The germline V gene has CDR1 LNHDA and CDR2 SQIVND (reference sequence). Trimming cost V 11 bases and J 2 bases; bases outside gene matches: 3. The CDR3 runs to 12 residues. Here the CDR3 DNA reads TGTGCCCGGGACAGGGGTCCCTACGAGCAGTACTTC. Residues: CARDRGPYEQYF.

This clone has at least ten counts. This sequence may be a read error, since a much larger clone differs from it by one base. The rearrangement joins TRBV2 to TRBJ2-5, with a weak D call TRBD2 (5 bases). The germline gives CDR1 SNHLY, CDR2 FYNNEI. The CDR3 loop spans 11 amino acids. Between the trimmed V and J ends, which lost 3 bases and 8 bases, there was a span of 7 bases. In DNA form, the CDR3 reads TGTGCCAGCAGTGAGGGAGATACCCAGTACTTC. Its protein product is CASSEGDTQYF.

This clone showed up many times. V usage is TRBV20-1 and J usage is TRBJ2-7; the D gene is possibly TRBD1 (6 bases). This CDR3 has 11 residues. The germline V gene has CDR1 DFQATT and CDR2 SNEGSKA (reference sequence). Trimming pared 6 bases from V and 2 bases from J, leaving 8 bases between. Here the CDR3 DNA reads TGCAGTGCAGGGACACCCTACGAGCAGTACTTC. Its protein is CSAGTPYEQYF.

This clone was seen ten or more times. The chain couples TRBV4-2 to TRBJ2-3, with 12 bases aligning to TRBD2. Germline assignment: CDR1 LGHNA and CDR2 YNFKEQ. CDR3 length equals 16 residues. Unmatched junction bases numbered 3, after V lost 0 bases and J lost 5 bases. CDR3 coding DNA: TGTGCCAGCAGCCAAGAGGAACTAGCGGGAGGAGATACGCAGTATTTT. Translation: CASSQEELAGGDTQYF.

This clone was seen only a few times. The chain has TRBV27 and TRBJ2-3, with D possibly being TRBD2 (6 bases). The CDR3 has 13 residues. V was shortened by 4 bases and J by 6 bases, with 11 bases between the two germline ends. Looked up from germline, CDR1 is MNHEY and CDR2 is SMNVEV (reference sequence). CDR3 region: CASSSTRTDTQYF. The DNA for the CDR3 is TGTGCCAGCAGTTCGACTAGAACGGATACGCAGTATTTT.

This clone was counted ten times or more. The CDR3 DNA reads TGTGCCAGCAGCTTATTGACCTTGGCCTCTGGAAACACCATATATTTT. Protein sequence: CASSLLTLASGNTIYF. The chain employs TRBV7-2 and TRBJ1-3, with D unclear. The CDR3 has 16 amino acids. V gave up 2 bases and J gave up 0 bases, with 11 bases separating them. Germline loops: CDR1 SGHTA, CDR2 FQGNSA.

This clone was seen at least ten times. V usage is TRBV19 and J usage is TRBJ1-5; D might be TRBD1 (5 bases). The ends were cut back, 3 bases at V and 0 bases at J, with 9 bases in the middle. CDR3 size: 15 residues. Germline assignment: CDR1 LNHDA and CDR2 SQIVND (reference sequence). The CDR3 coding sequence is TGTGCCAGTAGTATGGGGCACTATAGCAATCAGCCCCAGCATTTT. Amino acids: CASSMGHYSNQPQHF. The whole variable domain, remainder taken from reference TRBV19 and TRBJ1-5, is DGGITQSPKYLFRKEGQNVTLSCEQNLNHDAMYWYRQDPGQGLRLIYYSQIVNDFQKGDIAEGYSVSREKKESFPLTVTSAQKNPTAFYLCASSMGHYSNQPQHFGDGTRLSIL.

This clone was counted at least ten times. This sample also contains other DNA sequences that code for the same CDR3. The chain links TRBV29-1 to TRBJ2-3; 7 nucleotides agree with TRBD2. After removal of 7 bases from V and 2 bases from J, the junction contained 6 bases not matched to a gene. The CDR3 has 13 amino acids. Germline assignment: CDR1 SQVTM and CDR2 ANQGSEA. The CDR3 reads CSGGAGATDTQYF. Written as DNA, the CDR3 is TGCAGCGGGGGCGCGGGAGCCACAGATACGCAGTATTTT.

This clone was detected a few times. Just one base apart from a much larger clone, this may be a read error. The CDR3 here is CASIHGKAFF. CDR3 DNA sequence: TGTGCCAGCATACACGGAAAAGCTTTCTTT. The rearrangement uses TRBV11-2 and TRBJ1-1; D not certain. V gave up 7 bases and J gave up 9 bases, with 9 bases separating them. The CDR3 is 10 amino acids. Germline V gives CDR1 SGHAT, CDR2 FQNNGV.

This clone has at least ten counts. The J gene is TRBJ2-1, the V gene TRBV29-1, with 7 bases aligning to TRBD2. V gave up 7 bases and J gave up 7 bases; unmatched junction bases: 13. The CDR3 is 14 residues long. Germline lookup yields CDR1 SQVTM and CDR2 ANQGSEA. DNA of the CDR3: TGCAGCGCCGACAGCGGGATACTGACTAATGAGCAGTTCTTC. Amino acid sequence: CSADSGILTNEQFF.

Only a few counts were recorded for this clone. Since a much larger clone is just one base distant, this may be a read error. The rearrangement joins TRBV29-1 to TRBJ2-3, with 9 bases aligning to TRBD2. Per the germline V gene, CDR1 is SQVTM and CDR2 is ANQGSEA. V dropped 7 bases and J dropped 1; count of bases not matched to a gene: 3. The CDR3 is 13 amino acids. The CDR3 is CSGSGSCTDTQYF. The CDR3 nucleotides are TGCAGCGGTAGCGGGAGCTGCACAGATACGCAGTATTTT.

This clone was counted between two and nine times. The chain carries TRBV29-1 and TRBJ2-2; 7 bases agree with TRBD1. This CDR3 is built from 16 residues. J gave up 0 bases and V 1 base, and 5 bases lay outside the gene matches. The V gene's germline CDR1 is SQVTM and CDR2 ANQGSEA. The DNA for the CDR3 is TGCAGCGTTGAAGCCCTAGACAGGGCGAACACCGGGGAGCTGTTTTTT. Amino acid sequence: CSVEALDRANTGELFF.

This clone has only a few counts. The junction shows a germline mismatch at one end, possibly a read error. This sequence joins TRBV6-1 and TRBJ2-1; the D gene is possibly TRBD2 (5 bases). This CDR3 contains 13 residues. Germline V CDR1 and CDR2: MNHNS, SASEGT. The CDR3 here is CASARGSGNEQLF. The CDR3 coding sequence is TGTGCCAGCGCTAGAGGGAGTGGGAATGAGCAGTTATTC.

Comments on this clone: Given a much more abundant clone one base away, this may be a read error. V and J are TRBV15 and TRBJ1-4; perhaps TRBD1 as D (6 bases). V lost 3 bases and J 8 bases, leaving 19 bases between the germline ends. There are 16 residues in the CDR3. Germline assignment: CDR1 LNHNV and CDR2 YYDKDF (reference sequence). The CDR3 DNA is TGTGCCACCAGCAGGTCAGGGGTCTCGTCAGGGGAAAAACTGTTTTTT. This gives the protein CATSRSGVSSGEKLFF. Together with reference TRBV15 and TRBJ1-4, the CDR3 gives the full variable domain: DAMVIQNPRYQVTQFGKPVTLSCSQTLNHNVMYWYQQKSSQAPKLLFHYYDKDFNNEADTPDNFQSRRPNTSFCFLDIRSPGLGDTAMYLCATSRSGVSSGEKLFFGSGTQLSVL.

V gene TRBV7-2 combines with J gene TRBJ1-6, with D possibly TRBD1 on 5 matching bases. The CDR3 is 15 residues long. Trimming removed 1 base from V and 6 bases from J, with 10 bases in between. Germline loops: CDR1 SGHTA, CDR2 FQGNSA. The CDR3 spells CASSLVGVINSPLHF. The CDR3 DNA reads TGTGCCAGCAGCTTAGTGGGGGTAATTAATTCACCCCTCCACTTT. Full variable domain (missing parts from reference TRBV7-2 and TRBJ1-6): GAGVSQSPSNKVTEKGKDVELRCDPISGHTALYWYRQSLGQGLEFLIYFQGNSAPDKSGLPSDRFSAERTGGSVSTLTIQRTQQEDSAVYLCASSLVGVINSPLHFGNGTRLTVT.

As regards this clone: At one end the junction does not follow the germline gene, possibly because of a read error. The gene calls are TRBV7-7 and TRBJ2-5; D is undetermined. Germline V gene lookup returns CDR1 SSHAT and CDR2 FNYEAQ (reference sequence). This CDR3 has 14 residues. CDR3 residues: CASSLGRNQETQYF. In DNA, the CDR3 is TGTGCTAGCAGCTTAGGCCGGAACCAAGAGACCCAGTACTTC.

This chain connects TRBV5-4 to TRBJ2-5; D not certain. CDR3 length: 13 amino acids. Looked up from germline, CDR1 is SGHNT and CDR2 is YYREEE (reference sequence). With 4 bases removed from V and 2 bases from J, the gap between germline ends came to 9 bases. The DNA of the CDR3 is TGTGCCAGCAGCCCTCTCACACAAGAGACCCAGTACTTC. Translation: CASSPLTQETQYF. Complete variable domain (other parts from reference TRBV5-4 and TRBJ2-5): ETGVTQSPTHLIKTRGQQVTLRCSSQSGHNTVSWYQQALGQGPQFIFQYYREEENGRGNFPPRFSGLQFPNYSSELNVNALELDDSALYLCASSPLTQETQYFGPGTRLLVL.